Listed here are 31 T cell receptor beta chains from one sample, sequenced in a study of blood T cell repertoires in COVID-19. Profiled with immunoSEQ multiplex PCR; TCRdb holds only in-frame clones, not every one. The sample lists around 56,000 clones, roughly 80% occurring once. Input material: peripheral blood. The receptors shown here come from a woman in her 70s with acute or convalescent COVID-19.

This clone has at least ten counts. This rearrangement joins TRBV14 to TRBJ1-1; 7 nucleotides line up with TRBD1. Trimming at V came to 2 bases and at J to 11 bases, leaving 11 bases not matched to a gene. The CDR3 loop spans 14 amino acids. Germline loops: CDR1 SGHDN, CDR2 FVKESK. The CDR3: CASSQSGNRGDAFF. The CDR3 nucleotides are TGTGCCAGCAGCCAATCGGGGAACAGGGGTGACGCTTTCTTT.

This clone is medium-sized (0.01 to 0.1%) within its sample. For the CDR3, the DNA is TGTGCCAGCAGCTTCCCCGGGCCGGGGGAGACCCAGTACTTC. Amino acids: CASSFPGPGETQYF. The chain is built from TRBV5-4 and TRBJ2-5; D is perhaps TRBD2 (5 bases). The CDR3 length is 14 residues. The V gene's germline CDR1 is SGHNT and CDR2 YYREEE (reference sequence). V lost 2 bases to trimming and J lost 5 bases, with 13 bases between them.

This clone has just a few counts. The V gene is TRBV6-4, the J gene TRBJ1-2, with D unresolved. Germline V gene sequence: CDR1 MRHNA, CDR2 SNTAGT. CDR3 length: 12 residues. The ends were cut back, 8 bases at V and 5 bases at J, with 12 bases in the middle. DNA for the CDR3: TGTGCCAGCTCCCGCGGAGGGTATGGCTACACCTTC. It specifies CASSRGGYGYTF.

In this sample, this clone turned up once. This chain links TRBV14 with TRBJ2-2, with D unresolved. V was trimmed by 1 base and J by 2 bases, leaving 11 bases between them. This CDR3 is built from 16 residues. Germline V lookup: CDR1 SGHDN, CDR2 FVKESK. This CDR3 reads CASSQVSGLNTGELFF. CDR3 in DNA: TGTGCCAGCAGCCAAGTTTCTGGCCTTAACACCGGGGAGCTGTTTTTT. The entire variable domain, with the rest obtained from reference TRBV14 and TRBJ2-2, is as follows: EAGVTQFPSHSVIEKGQTVTLRCDPISGHDNLYWYRRVMGKEIKFLLHFVKESKQDESGMPNNRFLAERTGGTYSTLKVQPAELEDSGVYFCASSQVSGLNTGELFFGEGSRLTVL.

On this clone itself: Relative to the germline gene, one junction end is altered; a read error may explain this. The chain links TRBV18 to TRBJ2-5, with 7 positions matching TRBD2. Germline V CDR1 and CDR2: KGHSH, LQKENI. This CDR3 is 19 amino acids long. The CDR3 coding sequence is TGTGCCAACTCACTCTTCGCCGCCGGGGGAGCGGGGACCCAAGAGACCCAGTACTTC. Encoded protein: CANSLFAAGGAGTQETQYF.

The table lists this clone with a few counts. This chain connects TRBV6-5 to TRBJ2-2; 9 nucleotides match TRBD1. The CDR3 contains 16 residues. Trimming at V came to 4 bases and at J to 0 bases, leaving 3 bases not matched to a gene. The germline CDR1 and CDR2 sequences are MNHEY and SVGAGI. The CDR3 region is CASSFRTGANTGELFF. The CDR3 bases are TGTGCCAGCAGTTTCCGGACAGGGGCGAACACCGGGGAGCTGTTTTTT.

CDR3 in DNA: TGTGCCAGTAGTATAGCCCAGGGGCTGAACACTGAAGCTTTCTTT. Amino acid sequence: CASSIAQGLNTEAFF. V usage is TRBV19 and J usage is TRBJ1-1, with a possible D match to TRBD1 (6 bases). The CDR3 covers 15 residues. V lost 1 base, J lost 0 bases, and 9 bases lay in between. Germline V CDR1 and CDR2: LNHDA, SQIVND (reference sequence).

The V gene is TRBV5-8, the J gene TRBJ2-7; 7 nucleotides line up with TRBD1. The CDR3 contains 12 residues. V lost 4 bases, J lost 4 bases, and 2 bases stayed unmatched. CDR1 and CDR2 from the germline V gene are SGHTS and YDEGEE. The CDR3 bases are TGTGCCAGCAGCCCGACAGGGTACGAGCAGTACGTC. Its protein is CASSPTGYEQYV.

The rearrangement links TRBV3-1 (or the pseudogene TRBV3-2) to TRBJ1-2; a possible D gene is TRBD1 (5 bases). The CDR3 spans 14 residues. The V end was cut by 4 bases, the J end by 8 bases, with 17 bases between. Germline V gene lookup returns CDR1 LGHDT and CDR2 YNNKEL (reference sequence). The CDR3: CASSPRSGGEGYTF. In nucleotides, the CDR3 is TGTGCCAGCAGCCCCCGGAGTGGGGGGGAGGGCTACACCTTC.

V is TRBV5-1 and J is TRBJ1-4; 7 bases match TRBD1. V was pared by 3 bases and J by 15 bases, with 14 bases of the junction left unmatched. The CDR3 length is 14 residues. The germline V gene encodes CDR1 SGHRS and CDR2 YFSETQ. The CDR3 region is CASSSLDEVGQMFF. As DNA, the CDR3 is TGCGCCAGCAGCTCGCTCGATGAGGTGGGACAGATGTTTTTT.

The chain recombines TRBV5-8 with TRBJ2-5; no clear D gene. V gave up 4 bases and J gave up 7 bases, with 8 bases separating them. Germline V gives CDR1 SGHTS, CDR2 YDEGEE. The CDR3 sequence is 11 residues long. The CDR3 here is CASSVLWTQYF. The CDR3 bases are TGTGCCAGCAGCGTCCTGTGGACCCAGTACTTC.

The genes are TRBV24-1 and TRBJ1-1, with unresolved D. V was clipped by 4 bases and J by 3 bases, with 8 bases between them. The V gene's germline CDR1 is KGHDR and CDR2 SFDVKD. The CDR3 loop spans 13 amino acids. The CDR3 nucleotides read TGTGCCACCAGTGACGGACTACACACTGAAGCTTTCTTT. Translated, it gives CATSDGLHTEAFF.

J is TRBJ2-3 and V is TRBV5-6; maybe TRBD2 (6 bases). Deletions cut 4 bases from V and 0 bases from J, with 18 bases between. Germline loops: CDR1 SGHDT, CDR2 YYEEEE. The CDR3 contains 17 residues. As DNA, the CDR3 is TGTGCCAGCAGCCAAAGGCGCGGGGCTTATAGCACAGATACGCAGTATTTT. It codes for CASSQRRGAYSTDTQYF. Variable domain in full (rest from reference TRBV5-6 and TRBJ2-3): DAGVTQSPTHLIKTRGQQVTLRCSPKSGHDTVSWYQQALGQGPQFIFQYYEEEERQRGNFPDRFSGHQFPNYSSELNVNALLLGDSALYLCASSQRRGAYSTDTQYFGPGTRLTVL.

The J gene is TRBJ1-1, the V gene TRBV20-1; D ambiguous. The V end lost 8 bases, the J end lost 1 base, and 8 bases lay between the germline ends. Germline V gives CDR1 DFQATT, CDR2 SNEGSKA (reference sequence). The CDR3 has 11 amino acids. Written as DNA, the CDR3 is TGCAGTTCCCAGTCGAACACTGAAGCTTTCTTT. Protein: CSSQSNTEAFF.

The chain carries TRBV19 and TRBJ2-1; TRBD1 aligns across 9 bases. Trimming removed 5 bases from V and 8 bases from J; junction bases left unmatched: 10. The CDR3 consists of 15 residues. Germline CDR1 is LNHDA and CDR2 is SQIVND (reference sequence). The CDR3 region is CASSGIGTGHYEQFF. The CDR3 DNA reads TGTGCCAGTAGTGGGATCGGGACAGGGCATTATGAGCAGTTCTTC.

The table lists this clone with a count of one. J is TRBJ2-3 and V is TRBV15; D is possibly TRBD2 (5 bases). Looked up from germline, CDR1 is LNHNV and CDR2 is YYDKDF (reference sequence). Between the trimmed V and J ends, which lost 5 bases and 0 bases, there was a span of 15 bases. There are 16 residues in the CDR3. The CDR3 bases are TGTGCCACCAGCGGAAGACTATTGACTAGCACAGATACGCAGTATTTT. Translated: CATSGRLLTSTDTQYF.

The chain links TRBV5-6 to TRBJ1-2, with 9 nucleotides matching TRBD1. CDR3 size: 13 residues. Germline CDR1 SGHDT, CDR2 YYEEEE. V was pared by 9 bases and J by 2 bases, with 5 bases of the junction left unmatched. CDR3 amino acids: CATRTGDNYGYTF. For the CDR3, the DNA is TGTGCCACCCGGACAGGGGACAACTATGGCTACACCTTC.

The CDR3 protein is CASGLVLGGTGGDTEAFF. The DNA of the CDR3 is TGTGCTAGTGGTTTGGTCCTCGGGGGGACAGGGGGCGACACTGAAGCTTTCTTT. The chain uses TRBV12-5 and TRBJ1-1; 12 bases fit TRBD1. This CDR3 spans 18 amino acids. The germline gives CDR1 LGHNT, CDR2 FRNRAP. The V and J ends lost 0 bases and 3 bases, in that order; junction bases with no gene match: 8.

J is TRBJ2-2 and V is TRBV2; D may be TRBD2 (5 bases). The CDR3 spans 14 residues. Germline CDR1 and CDR2: SNHLY and FYNNEI. Trimming stripped 5 bases from V and 1 base from J, with 8 bases between. The DNA of the CDR3 is TGTGCCAGCAGTTGGGAGCAGAACACCGGGGAGCTGTTTTTT. Amino acid sequence: CASSWEQNTGELFF.

This clone is a singleton in its sample. The CDR3 spells CASSTNRVMNTEAFF. The CDR3 nucleotides are TGCGCCAGCAGCACAAACCGGGTTATGAACACTGAAGCTTTCTTT. This chain links TRBV5-1 with TRBJ1-1, with D hard to call. V was pared by 4 bases and J by 0 bases, with 13 bases between. Looked up from germline, CDR1 is SGHRS and CDR2 is YFSETQ. This CDR3 has 15 amino acids.

This chain links TRBV7-9 with TRBJ2-2; possible D gene TRBD2, 6 bases. The CDR3 has 15 amino acids. V was shortened by 6 bases and J by 2 bases, with 13 bases between the two germline ends. Germline-derived CDR1 and CDR2 are SEHNR and FQNEAQ (reference sequence). In DNA, the CDR3 is TGTGCCAGCAGAGGAGGGGCCTTCAACACCGGGGAGCTGTTTTTT. This encodes CASRGGAFNTGELFF.

The rearrangement joins TRBV29-1 to TRBJ2-1, with D uncertain. The CDR3 consists of 14 residues. V was cut by 4 bases and J by 3 bases, with 13 bases left in between. Per germline, CDR1 SQVTM and CDR2 ANQGSEA. CDR3 residues: CSVARSVNYNEQFF. As DNA, the CDR3 is TGCAGCGTTGCCAGGTCAGTAAACTACAATGAGCAGTTCTTC.

The chain recombines TRBV6-5 with TRBJ1-1; 7 nucleotides agree with TRBD1. This CDR3 comprises 12 residues. Germline trimming cut 0 bases from V and 9 bases from J; bases unmatched to any gene: 1. Per germline, CDR1 MNHEY and CDR2 SVGAGI. The CDR3 bases are TGTGCCAGCAGTTACTCGACAGGGCAAGCTTTCTTT. It yields the protein CASSYSTGQAFF.

This sequence joins TRBV30 and TRBJ1-5, with TRBD1 identical over 8 bases. CDR1 is GTSNPN and CDR2 is SVGIG in the germline V gene (reference sequence). After removal of 2 bases from V and 5 bases from J, the junction contained 5 bases not matched to a gene. This CDR3 spans 14 amino acids. The CDR3 DNA is TGTGCCTGGAGTCCACACAGGGGGTATCAGCCCCAGCATTTT. Its protein product is CAWSPHRGYQPQHF. The full variable domain, rest sourced from reference TRBV30 and TRBJ1-5, is SQTIHQWPATLVQPVGSPLSLECTVEGTSNPNLYWYRQAAGRGLQLLFYSVGIGQISSEVPQNLSASRPQDRQFILSSKKLLLSDSGFYLCAWSPHRGYQPQHFGDGTRLSIL.

Judged by abundance, this clone is medium-sized. The chain uses TRBV25-1 and TRBJ2-2; no clear D gene. The CDR3 runs to 11 residues. The germline V gene encodes CDR1 MGHDK and CDR2 SYGVNS. Trimming stripped 8 bases from V and 3 bases from J, with 4 bases between. The CDR3 nucleotides read TGTGCCAGCCTCCACACCGGGGAGCTGTTTTTT. It encodes CASLHTGELFF.

The rearrangement uses TRBV14 and TRBJ1-6; the match to TRBD1 covers 9 bases. V was pared by 4 bases and J by 10 bases, with 11 bases of the junction left unmatched. The CDR3 is 16 residues long. From germline, CDR1 is SGHDN and CDR2 FVKESK. The CDR3 DNA follows: TGTGCCAGCAGCCCCCAGGGACAGGGCATGGCATCACCCCTCCACTTT. As protein: CASSPQGQGMASPLHF.

V is TRBV11-3 and J is TRBJ1-1, with unresolved D. V shed 6 bases and J shed 1 base, with 15 bases lying between them. Germline V CDR1 and CDR2: SGHNT, YENEEA. CDR3 length equals 15 residues. The DNA of the CDR3 is TGTGCCAGCAGTACTACCGGCAGTCCGAACACTGAAGCTTTCTTT. Its protein product is CASSTTGSPNTEAFF.

The CDR3 loop is CTSSLLSFPHSYNEQFF. CDR3 in DNA: TGCACCAGCAGCCTCCTTAGCTTCCCTCACTCCTACAATGAGCAGTTCTTC. J is TRBJ2-1 and V is TRBV1; the D segment call TRBD2 is taken from the table without a DNA check. TRBV1 is a pseudogene. The CDR3 is made up of 17 amino acids.

This chain joins TRBV5-4 and TRBJ2-1, with D perhaps TRBD2 (6 bases). The CDR3 covers 16 residues. V dropped 0 bases and J dropped 4 bases, with 14 bases sitting between them. The germline V gene encodes CDR1 SGHNT and CDR2 YYREEE (reference sequence). CDR3 amino acids: CASSLGGGRGYNEQFF. In DNA form, the CDR3 reads TGTGCCAGCAGCTTGGGTGGGGGGAGAGGATACAATGAGCAGTTCTTC.

This clone was seen once. CDR3 nucleotide sequence: TGTGCCAGCAGTTTTTCGGCAGGGGGCGGCTATGGCTACACCTTC. Amino acid sequence: CASSFSAGGGYGYTF. The chain recombines TRBV6-6 with TRBJ1-2, with 8 bases matching TRBD1. The CDR3 totals 15 residues. The germline CDR1 and CDR2 sequences are MNHNY and SVGAGI (reference sequence). Germline trimming cut 4 bases from V and 4 bases from J; bases unmatched to any gene: 8.

V and J are TRBV9 and TRBJ1-6, with 9 bases lining up with TRBD1. The CDR3 sequence is 14 residues long. The germline CDR1 and CDR2 sequences are SGDLS and YYNGEE. V trimming: 2 bases; J trimming: 8 bases; junction bases outside the gene matches: 2. As DNA, the CDR3 is TGTGCCAGCAGCGTTCGGACAGGGGATTCACCCCTCCACTTT. Protein: CASSVRTGDSPLHF.